Shown below are 27 T cell receptor beta chains from a single sample sequenced in a study of blood T cell repertoires in COVID-19 (dated by TCRdb to between 2020 and 2021). Library construction relied on the immunoSEQ multiplex PCR assay. In TCRdb, the immuneACCESS table is reduced to in-frame sequences with V and J assigned. These tables do not hold every clone; where another copy was compared, an unresolved V gene accounts for under half, and the others remain unexplained. The sample records a few hundred thousand clones, about 83% of which are singletons. Roughly an eighth of the sample is taken by the ten largest. Sequencing was performed on peripheral blood. All receptors derive from a man older than 75 with acute or convalescent COVID-19.

The chain uses TRBV20-1 and TRBJ2-1, with TRBD2 as a possible D gene (6 bases). The germline V and J ends were trimmed by 5 bases and 13 bases, with 9 bases remaining between them. The CDR3 extends over 9 amino acids. Per germline, CDR1 DFQATT and CDR2 SNEGSKA (reference sequence). The CDR3, as DNA: TGCAGTGCTGGGGACTTTCAGTTCTTC. As protein: CSAGDFQFF.

The rearrangement uses TRBV20-1 and TRBJ2-5, with 10 bases aligning to TRBD2. The germline V gene has CDR1 DFQATT and CDR2 SNEGSKA (reference sequence). Trimming at V came to 3 bases and at J to 5 bases, leaving 6 bases not matched to a gene. CDR3 length equals 14 residues. CDR3 bases: TGCAGTGCTAGTAGGCTAGCGGGGGCTGAGACCCAGTACTTC. As protein: CSASRLAGAETQYF.

The rearrangement links TRBV7-2 to TRBJ2-1; 7 bases fit TRBD1. CDR3 length equals 15 residues. V trimming: 6 bases; J trimming: 7 bases; junction bases outside the gene matches: 12. Germline values: CDR1 SGHTA, CDR2 FQGNSA. The CDR3 coding sequence is TGTGCCAGCAGTATAGTTCCGGGCAGGGGGAATGAGCAGTTCTTC. This gives the protein CASSIVPGRGNEQFF.

The chain is built from TRBV6-1 and TRBJ1-1; D remains ambiguous. The germline V gene encodes CDR1 MNHNS and CDR2 SASEGT. The CDR3 is 13 amino acids. The germline V and J ends were trimmed by 1 base and 3 bases, with 6 bases remaining between them. CDR3 in amino acids: CASSEGVHTEAFF. The CDR3 coding sequence is TGTGCCAGCAGTGAAGGCGTACACACTGAAGCTTTCTTT.

This clone showed up just once. The rearrangement links TRBV5-1 to TRBJ2-2; TRBD2 matches 16 bases. V dropped 4 bases and J dropped 2; count of bases not matched to a gene: 5. CDR3 length: 18 amino acids. Germline-derived CDR1 and CDR2 are SGHRS and YFSETQ. The CDR3 loop reads CASSPGLAGGPNTGELFF. CDR3 DNA: TGCGCCAGCAGCCCGGGACTAGCGGGAGGGCCAAACACCGGGGAGCTGTTTTTT.

The chain couples TRBV7-9 to TRBJ2-2, with D unresolved. There are 13 residues in the CDR3. Trimming removed 5 bases from V and 7 bases from J, with 11 bases in between. The V gene's germline CDR1 is SEHNR and CDR2 FQNEAQ (reference sequence). The CDR3 sequence: CASSPPGVGELFF. CDR3 coding DNA: TGTGCCAGCAGCCCCCCCGGAGTCGGGGAGCTGTTTTTT. Looking up the rest from reference TRBV7-9 and TRBJ2-2 gives the full variable domain: DTGVSQNPRHKITKRGQNVTFRCDPISEHNRLYWYRQTLGQGPEFLTYFQNEAQLEKSRLLSDRFSAERPKGSFSTLEIQRTEQGDSAMYLCASSPPGVGELFFGEGSRLTVL.

This clone was observed a single time. V usage is TRBV6-5 and J usage is TRBJ1-6, with no clear D. Looked up from germline, CDR1 is MNHEY and CDR2 is SVGAGI. The CDR3 has 14 amino acids. The ends were cut back, 6 bases at V and 7 bases at J, with 13 bases in the middle. DNA of the CDR3: TGTGCCAGCAGCACGGGGTTTTGGAATTCACCCCTCCACTTT. Translating gives CASSTGFWNSPLHF.

The gene calls are TRBV5-6 and TRBJ2-4; TRBD1 is a possible D gene (6 bases). This CDR3 comprises 16 residues. Between the trimmed V and J ends, which lost 4 bases and 0 bases, there was a span of 14 bases. Germline V gene data show CDR1 as SGHDT and CDR2 as YYEEEE. This CDR3 reads CASSLGQRVAKNIQYF. The CDR3 nucleotides are TGTGCCAGCAGCCTGGGACAACGTGTAGCCAAAAACATTCAGTACTTC.

The rearrangement links TRBV19 to TRBJ2-3; D not resolved. There are 13 residues in the CDR3. Germline V gene data show CDR1 as LNHDA and CDR2 as SQIVND (reference sequence). V was shortened by 3 bases and J by 4 bases, with 8 bases between the two germline ends. The CDR3: CASSIRVADTQYF. DNA for the CDR3: TGTGCCAGTAGTATCCGGGTTGCAGATACGCAGTATTTT.

The rearrangement links TRBV24-1 to TRBJ1-2, with 10 bases lining up with TRBD1. CDR3 length: 14 amino acids. V lost 4 bases, J lost 5 bases, and 3 bases stayed unmatched. Germline V lookup: CDR1 KGHDR, CDR2 SFDVKD. The DNA for the CDR3 is TGTGCCACCAGTGACTCGGGACAGGGGTATGGCTACACCTTC. Amino acids: CATSDSGQGYGYTF.

The DNA for the CDR3 is TGTGCCACCAGTGGCGTTAACTATGGCTACACCTTC. Translation: CATSGVNYGYTF. The chain combines TRBV24-1 with TRBJ1-2; no definite D call. The CDR3 sequence is 12 residues long. CDR1 and CDR2 (germline): KGHDR, SFDVKD. V gave up 5 bases and J gave up 1 base, with 4 bases separating them.

The V gene is TRBV6-2 or TRBV6-3, the J gene TRBJ1-4, with D perhaps matching TRBD1 (5 bases). Germline assignment: CDR1 MNHEY and CDR2 SVGEGT. V lost 6 bases and J lost 2, with 10 bases in between. This CDR3 is 14 amino acids long. The CDR3 region has the DNA TGTGCCAGCAGCGACGGGGGGACTAATGAAAAACTGTTTTTT. Its translation: CASSDGGTNEKLFF.

This clone is a singleton in its sample. This rearrangement joins TRBV19 to TRBJ2-7; TRBD2 might be the D (5 bases). The CDR3 runs to 15 residues. Germline values: CDR1 LNHDA, CDR2 SQIVND (reference sequence). The V and J ends lost 1 base and 2 bases respectively, with 12 bases between them. The CDR3 reads CASSIGRVSPYEQYF. CDR3 in DNA: TGTGCCAGTAGTATAGGGCGGGTTTCACCCTACGAGCAGTACTTC.

The V call is TRBV5-8, the J call TRBJ2-3, with 10 nucleotides matching TRBD2. The J segment lost 4 bases and the V segment lost 3 bases, leaving 11 bases of the junction unmatched. The CDR3 has 17 residues. The germline V gene encodes CDR1 SGHTS and CDR2 YDEGEE. CDR3 sequence (DNA): TGTGCCAGCAGCTGGAAGGCTAGCGGGAGTACGGCAGATACGCAGTATTTT. Residues: CASSWKASGSTADTQYF.

This clone has a single count. CDR3 amino acids: CASSLGFGVSYEQYF. CDR3 coding DNA: TGTGCCAGCAGCTTAGGGTTCGGGGTCTCCTACGAGCAGTACTTC. This chain uses TRBV11-3 with TRBJ2-7; D may be TRBD2 (5 bases). CDR1 and CDR2 (germline): SGHNT, YENEEA. This CDR3 has 15 amino acids. V lost 1 base and J 0 bases, leaving 10 bases between the germline ends. The full variable domain, its missing parts supplied by reference TRBV11-3 and TRBJ2-7, is EAGVVQSPRYKIIEKKQPVAFWCNPISGHNTLYWYLQNLGQGPELLIRYENEEAVDDSQLPKDRFSAERLKGVDSTLKIQPAELGDSAVYLCASSLGFGVSYEQYFGPGTRLTVT.

This clone was seen just once. The chain is built from TRBV10-2 and TRBJ1-6, with TRBD1 matching over 7 bases. Per germline, CDR1 WSHSY and CDR2 SAAADI. With V trimmed by 5 bases and J by 7 bases, 2 bases remained unmatched. CDR3 length: 13 amino acids. The chain's CDR3 is CASSTTGNSPLHF. The CDR3 DNA sequence: TGCGCCAGCAGTACGACAGGGAATTCACCCCTCCACTTT.

V is TRBV28 and J is TRBJ1-4; 8 bases are a match to TRBD1. V shed 5 bases and J 7 bases; nucleotides not matched to a gene: 9. CDR1 and CDR2 (germline): MDHEN, SYDVKM. The CDR3 is 15 amino acids. The CDR3 is CASSLRQGISEKLFF. The CDR3 DNA reads as TGTGCCAGCAGTCTCCGACAGGGGATAAGTGAAAAACTGTTTTTT. The whole variable domain, filled in from reference TRBV28 and TRBJ1-4, reads DVKVTQSSRYLVKRTGEKVFLECVQDMDHENMFWYRQDPGLGLRLIYFSYDVKMKEKGDIPEGYSVSREKKERFSLILESASTNQTSMYLCASSLRQGISEKLFFGSGTQLSVL.

This clone turned up a few times. This chain uses TRBV5-1 with TRBJ2-1; 8 bases map to TRBD1. The CDR3 sequence is 13 residues long. Germline values: CDR1 SGHRS, CDR2 YFSETQ. Unmatched junction bases numbered 6, after V lost 4 bases and J lost 9 bases. The CDR3 reads CASSVDRAFEQFF. CDR3 DNA: TGCGCCAGCAGCGTGGACAGGGCCTTTGAGCAGTTCTTC.

The chain employs TRBV5-4 and TRBJ1-5, with 10 bases matching TRBD1. CDR1 is SGHNT and CDR2 is YYREEE in the germline V gene (reference sequence). The CDR3 contains 14 residues. Trimming took 4 bases from V and 5 from J; bases not matched to a gene: 3. The CDR3 sequence: CASSRQGADQPQHF. The CDR3 coding sequence is TGTGCCAGCAGCCGACAGGGGGCTGATCAGCCCCAGCATTTT.

The chain joins TRBV12-3 or TRBV12-4 to TRBJ1-2; 8 bases line up with TRBD1. The ends lost 7 bases at V and 8 bases at J; junction bases unmatched: 6. The CDR3 sequence is 12 residues long. The CDR3 coding sequence is TGTGCCAGCAACCTCCGGGACAGGGGCTACACCTTC. This gives the protein CASNLRDRGYTF.

This chain joins TRBV11-3 and TRBJ2-1, with D possibly being TRBD2 (6 bases). Germline V gene sequence: CDR1 SGHNT, CDR2 YENEEA. There are 12 residues in the CDR3. V was clipped by 4 bases and J by 10 bases, with 11 bases between them. The DNA for the CDR3 is TGTGCCAGCAGCTGGGGACTCGGAGAGCAGTTCTTC. As protein: CASSWGLGEQFF.

The J gene is TRBJ1-5, the V gene TRBV11-2, with TRBD1 matching 7 bases. In germline, CDR1 is SGHAT, CDR2 FQNNGV. The CDR3 covers 17 residues. Germline trimming cut 5 bases from V and 6 bases from J; bases unmatched to any gene: 16. The chain's CDR3 is CASSPGIMTGSAQPQHF. The CDR3 DNA follows: TGTGCCAGCAGCCCAGGGATCATGACAGGGTCGGCTCAGCCCCAGCATTTT.

The rearrangement uses TRBV5-6 and TRBJ1-1, with TRBD1 matching 10 bases. V was clipped by 4 bases and J by 5 bases; unmatched bases: 8. The V gene's germline CDR1 is SGHDT and CDR2 YYEEEE. The CDR3 is 15 amino acids. The DNA of the CDR3 is TGTGCCAGCAGCACTCCCGGGACAGGGGAAACTGAAGCTTTCTTT. This sequence encodes CASSTPGTGETEAFF. Supplemented by reference TRBV5-6 and TRBJ1-1, the full variable domain reads DAGVTQSPTHLIKTRGQQVTLRCSPKSGHDTVSWYQQALGQGPQFIFQYYEEEERQRGNFPDRFSGHQFPNYSSELNVNALLLGDSALYLCASSTPGTGETEAFFGQGTRLTVV.

The CDR3 coding sequence is TGCGCCAGCAGTCGGGGGACTAGCGGGTGCACAGATACGCAGTATTTT. Translation gives CASSRGTSGCTDTQYF. The V gene is TRBV23-1, the J gene TRBJ2-3; 12 bases agree with TRBD2. TRBV23-1 is given ORF status, its function remaining uncertain. The CDR3 covers 16 residues. The junction had 3 bases not matched to a gene; V was cut back by 4 bases and J by 1 base.

This clone was recorded a few times. This chain joins TRBV6-1 and TRBJ2-1; D not resolved. The germline V gene has CDR1 MNHNS and CDR2 SASEGT. The V gene lost 2 bases and the J gene lost 10 bases, with 6 bases spanning the gap. The CDR3 sequence is 11 residues long. The CDR3, as DNA: TGTGCCAGCAGTGAACACAGCGAGCAGTTCTTC. Translated, it gives CASSEHSEQFF.

This chain connects TRBV19 to TRBJ2-2, with D unresolved. V was cut by 3 bases and J by 0 bases, with 5 bases left in between. This CDR3 is 14 amino acids long. The germline gives CDR1 LNHDA, CDR2 SQIVND (reference sequence). The DNA for the CDR3 is TGTGCCAGTAGTATCGCGGCGAACACCGGGGAGCTGTTTTTT. It encodes CASSIAANTGELFF.

The rearrangement links TRBV27 to TRBJ2-7; a weak D match, TRBD2 (6 bases). With 1 base removed from V and 6 bases from J, the gap between germline ends came to 13 bases. The germline CDR1 and CDR2 sequences are MNHEY and SMNVEV (reference sequence). The CDR3 totals 14 residues. DNA of the CDR3: TGTGCCAGCAGTTTATGGTCCTACGGGAGCGAGCAGTACTTC. This encodes CASSLWSYGSEQYF.